A single TCR beta chain is shown here with its context. Its antigen is currently unknown. This specimen comes from a study of CD8+ T cells in alopecia areata. V shed 3 bases, J shed 5 bases, and the junction held 6 bases outside the gene matches. The CDR3 spans 14 residues. Per the germline V gene, CDR1 is SGHRS and CDR2 is YFSETQ. TCR sequencing used cDNA made by reverse transcription of extracted RNA. TCRdb's table, derived via immunoSEQ multiplex PCR, lists solely in-frame clones and lacks some. The sample consists of fewer than 250,000 clones, roughly two fifths of them appearing once. General study findings and limits: Scalp clonality and expanded CD8+ clones among the top 100 showed significant decreases with tofacitinib. Since there was just one nonresponder, nobody can yet say how baseline CD8+ expansion ties to response.

Treatment indicated: oral pan-JAK inhibitor, 5-10 mg twice daily. It was from PBMCs that CD4+ and CD8+ T cells were sorted. The sample was CD4+ T cells sorted from blood, taken at approximately week 34, from a patient treated with tofacitinib. This receptor was obtained from a human donor with alopecia areata. The chain couples TRBV5-1 to TRBJ1-1; the match to TRBD1 covers 8 bases. CDR3 region: CASSSTGVWTEAFF. For the CDR3, the DNA is TGCGCCAGCAGCTCGACAGGGGTATGGACTGAAGCTTTCTTT.